This T cell receptor (beta chain) was recorded in a study of blood T cell repertoires in COVID-19. Germline assignment: CDR1 SGHDN and CDR2 FVKESK. The CDR3 covers 18 residues. V lost 0 bases to trimming and J lost 4 bases; unmatched junction nucleotides: 7. Data came from immunoSEQ multiplex PCR; TCRdb stores just in-frame clones and leaves some out. The top ten clones hold 17% of a sample with approximately 210,000 clones, 65% to 80% of them seen once. The source is a woman in her forties or fifties with acute COVID-19. The specimen was PBMCs or T cells enriched from blood (not recorded which). This chain uses TRBV14 with TRBJ2-1; TRBD1 matches 12 bases. In nucleotides, the CDR3 is TGTGCCAGCAGCCAAGACCCCGGGACAGGGGGCCCATACAATGAGCAGTTCTTC. Protein sequence: CASSQDPGTGGPYNEQFF.